A single T cell receptor beta chain is shown here with its context. The antigen remains undetermined. The sample comes from a study of human T cells and chemical hapten exposure. The wider study: Researchers reported sensitizing a roughly 2 cm by roughly 2 cm upper inner arm skin site with 2% DPC. Findings and caveats of the study: As the donors had alopecia, their immune response may differ from healthy people's.

The trim removed 4 bases at V and 8 bases at J, leaving 12 bases unmatched. Germline-derived CDR1 and CDR2 are MNHEY and SVGEGT. The CDR3 has 17 residues. TCRdb analysed the RACE reads with MiXCR anew, one entry per CDR3 protein. Altogether roughly 150,000 distinct CDR3 sequences are present, approximately 30% being singletons, with the ten largest covering roughly 2%. Time point specified: patch test 3, about 24 weeks after DPC sensitization. Specified treatment: therapeutic diphenylcyclopropenone sensitization with weekly scalp DPC. This chain connects TRBV6-2 or TRBV6-3 to TRBJ2-1; 12 nucleotides match TRBD2. The sequenced sample was whole blood, obtained in connection with sensitization to the hapten diphenylcyclopropenone (DPC). The clonotype comes from a woman between 18 and 30 years old with alopecia areata. Some clones in this sample may be carry-over from other donors' samples. CDR3 coding DNA: TGTGCCAGCAGTTCCCGGCTAGCGGGGGGGAATAGGGATGAGCAGTTCTTC. Its translation: CASSSRLAGGNRDEQFF.